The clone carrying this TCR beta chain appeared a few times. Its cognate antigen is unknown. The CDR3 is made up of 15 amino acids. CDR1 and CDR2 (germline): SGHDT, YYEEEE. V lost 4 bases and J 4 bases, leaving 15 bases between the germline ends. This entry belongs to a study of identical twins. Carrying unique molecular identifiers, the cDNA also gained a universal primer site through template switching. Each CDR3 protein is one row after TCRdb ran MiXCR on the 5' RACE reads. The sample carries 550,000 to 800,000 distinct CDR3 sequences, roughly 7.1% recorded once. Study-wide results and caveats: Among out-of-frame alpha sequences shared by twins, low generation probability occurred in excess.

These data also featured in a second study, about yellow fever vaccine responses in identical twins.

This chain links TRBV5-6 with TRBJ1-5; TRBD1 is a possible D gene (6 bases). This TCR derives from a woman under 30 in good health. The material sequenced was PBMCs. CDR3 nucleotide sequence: TGTGCCAGCAGCCTCTGGGACATCGGAAATCAGCCCCAGCATTTT. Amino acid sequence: CASSLWDIGNQPQHF.